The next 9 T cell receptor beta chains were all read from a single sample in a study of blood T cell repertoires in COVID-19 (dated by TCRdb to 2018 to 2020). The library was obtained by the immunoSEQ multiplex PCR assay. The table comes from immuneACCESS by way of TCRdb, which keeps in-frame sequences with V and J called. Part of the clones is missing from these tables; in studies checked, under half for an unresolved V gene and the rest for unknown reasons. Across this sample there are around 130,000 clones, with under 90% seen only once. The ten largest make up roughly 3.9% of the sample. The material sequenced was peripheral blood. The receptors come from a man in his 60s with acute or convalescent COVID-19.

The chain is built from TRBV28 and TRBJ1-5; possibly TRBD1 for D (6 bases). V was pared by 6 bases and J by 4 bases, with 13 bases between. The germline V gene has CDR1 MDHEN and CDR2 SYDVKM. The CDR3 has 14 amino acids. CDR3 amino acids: CASSEGQLNQPQHF. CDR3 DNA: TGTGCCAGCAGCGAGGGACAACTAAATCAGCCCCAGCATTTT. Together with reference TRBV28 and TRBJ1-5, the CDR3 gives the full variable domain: DVKVTQSSRYLVKRTGEKVFLECVQDMDHENMFWYRQDPGLGLRLIYFSYDVKMKEKGDIPEGYSVSREKKERFSLILESASTNQTSMYLCASSEGQLNQPQHFGDGTRLSIL.

CDR3 bases: TGTGCCAGCAGACCCCGGACAGGGGGCGAAGCTTTCTTT. It is translated as CASRPRTGGEAFF. The V and J genes are TRBV5-6 and TRBJ1-1, with TRBD1 identical over 11 bases. This CDR3 spans 13 amino acids. Looked up from germline, CDR1 is SGHDT and CDR2 is YYEEEE. The J segment lost 8 bases and the V segment lost 5 bases, leaving 5 bases of the junction unmatched.

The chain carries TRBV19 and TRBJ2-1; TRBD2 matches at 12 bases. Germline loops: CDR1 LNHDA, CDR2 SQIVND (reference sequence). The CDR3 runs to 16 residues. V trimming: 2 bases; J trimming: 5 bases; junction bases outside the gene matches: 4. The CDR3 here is CASSILLAGGHNEQFF. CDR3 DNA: TGTGCCAGTAGTATATTACTAGCGGGGGGCCACAATGAGCAGTTCTTC. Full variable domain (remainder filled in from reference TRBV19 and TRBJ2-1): DGGITQSPKYLFRKEGQNVTLSCEQNLNHDAMYWYRQDPGQGLRLIYYSQIVNDFQKGDIAEGYSVSREKKESFPLTVTSAQKNPTAFYLCASSILLAGGHNEQFFGPGTRLTVL.

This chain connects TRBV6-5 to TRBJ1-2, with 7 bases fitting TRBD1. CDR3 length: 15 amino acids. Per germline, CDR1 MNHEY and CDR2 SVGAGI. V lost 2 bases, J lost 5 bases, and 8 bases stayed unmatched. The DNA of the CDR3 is TGTGCCAGCAGTTACGGAGGGGGCGATCCTTATGGCTACACCTTC. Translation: CASSYGGGDPYGYTF.

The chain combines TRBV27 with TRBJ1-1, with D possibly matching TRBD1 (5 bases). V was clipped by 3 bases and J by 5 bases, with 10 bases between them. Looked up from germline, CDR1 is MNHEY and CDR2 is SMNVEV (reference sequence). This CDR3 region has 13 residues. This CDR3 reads CASSFGAGTEAFF. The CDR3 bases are TGTGCCAGCAGTTTTGGGGCTGGGACTGAAGCTTTCTTT.

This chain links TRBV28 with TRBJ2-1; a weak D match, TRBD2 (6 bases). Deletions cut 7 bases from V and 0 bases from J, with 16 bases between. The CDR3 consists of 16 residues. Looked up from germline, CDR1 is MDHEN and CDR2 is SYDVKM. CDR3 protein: CASTSQGGNSYNEQFF. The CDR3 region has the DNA TGTGCCAGCACCTCCCAGGGCGGGAACTCCTACAATGAGCAGTTCTTC.

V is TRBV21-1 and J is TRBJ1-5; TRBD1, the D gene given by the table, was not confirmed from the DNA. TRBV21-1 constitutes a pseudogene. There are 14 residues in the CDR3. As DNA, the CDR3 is TGTGCCAGCAAGGACAGGATTCCCAATCAGCCCCAGCATTTT. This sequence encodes CASKDRIPNQPQHF.

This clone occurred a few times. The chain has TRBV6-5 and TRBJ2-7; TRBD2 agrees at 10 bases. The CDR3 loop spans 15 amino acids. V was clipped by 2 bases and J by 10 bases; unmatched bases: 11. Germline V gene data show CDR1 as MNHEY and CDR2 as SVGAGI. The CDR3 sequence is CASSYDYPGTSEQYF. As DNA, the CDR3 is TGTGCCAGCAGTTACGACTACCCGGGGACTAGCGAACAGTACTTC.

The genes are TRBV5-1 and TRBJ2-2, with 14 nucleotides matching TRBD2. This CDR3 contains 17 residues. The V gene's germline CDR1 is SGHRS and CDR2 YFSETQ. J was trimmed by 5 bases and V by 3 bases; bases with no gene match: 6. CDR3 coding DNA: TGCGCCAGCAGCTCCGGACTAGCGGGAGGTAGAACCGGGGAGCTGTTTTTT. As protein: CASSSGLAGGRTGELFF.